This T cell receptor beta chain was obtained from a study of beta chain features in type 1 diabetes. The wider study: Patients and healthy donors were similar in age, gender and cell yields. Regarding the study as a whole: Researchers reported that naive, central memory and Treg TCRB repertoires appeared more similar in patients than in healthy donors. There was a moderate but significant shortening of TCRB CDR3s in all four CD4+ subsets of Type 1 diabetes patients.

V lost 5 bases and J lost 7, with 18 bases in between. The CDR3 runs 14 residues. CDR1 and CDR2 (germline): KGHSH, LQKENI. The whole isolated RNA underwent reverse transcription, so sequencing captured expressed TCRB transcripts. Naive, central memory and regulatory T cell samples averaged about 3.6 million immunoSEQ reads each. The assay was immunoSEQ multiplex PCR, and TCRdb's table has in-frame clones only and misses some. The sample carries about 160,000 clones, about 8.1% recorded once. As regards this clone: Its matching antigen is unknown.

This chain links TRBV18 with TRBJ2-7; D is perhaps TRBD1 (7 bases). The receptor was derived from a woman under 30 with type 1 diabetes. The sample taken for sequencing was central memory CD4+ T cells from blood. CDR3 bases: TGTGCCAGCTCAGCGCAGGGGGGCCGGGCAGAGCAGTACTTC. It codes for CASSAQGGRAEQYF. Combining the CDR3 with reference TRBV18 and TRBJ2-7 gives the whole variable domain NAGVMQNPRHLVRRRGQEARLRCSPMKGHSHVYWYRQLPEEGLKFMVYLQKENIIDESGMPKERFSAEFPKEGPSILRIQQVVRGDSAAYFCASSAQGGRAEQYFGPGTRLTVT.